Listed below are T cell receptor beta chains from one sample, sequenced in a study of blood T cell repertoires in COVID-19. Sequencing was performed with immunoSEQ multiplex PCR; in TCRdb, only in-frame clones are kept and a portion is missing. Counted here are 210,000 or so clones, approximately 78% occurring once; the ten biggest clones make up approximately 12%. The sample consisted of peripheral blood. These receptors all stem from a woman aged 40-49 years with acute or convalescent COVID-19. The CDR3 runs from the conserved cysteine through the conserved F or W. Size is omitted from some rows. Given values are once, few, many or a class for expanded clones.

>TRBJ2-7|TRBV18|NA
CASSPVDRTSLYEQYF
>TRBJ2-7|TRBV4-1|NA
CASSQEGTGSYEQYF
>TRBJ2-1|TRBV18|NA
CASSPLQTSEQFF
>TRBJ1-2|TRBV4-1|NA
CASSQDLLGGRLREGYTF
>TRBJ2-2|TRBV19|NA
CARPLGRPINTGELFF
>TRBJ2-1|TRBV4-1|NA
CASSHTQMVSYNEQFF
>TRBJ1-1|TRBV5-5|NA
CASSWNRQGRAFF
>TRBJ1-1|TRBV5-1|NA
CASSLATGFNTEAFF
>TRBJ2-7|TRBV15|NA
CATSSRGTGGGYEQYF
>TRBJ1-4|TRBV2|NA
CASSEPGQINEKLFF
>TRBJ2-1|TRBV9|NA
CASSVDLPQGEQFF
>TRBJ1-3|TRBV6-5|NA
CASRRLDNTIYF
>TRBJ2-7|TRBV5-1|NA
CASSFLAGTLEQYF
>TRBJ1-2|TRBV15|NA
CATSLDRGEDYGYTF
>TRBJ1-3|TRBV4-1|few
CASSHAGTGVGNTIYF
>TRBJ2-6|TRBV5-1|NA
CASSKDSAGANVLTF
>TRBJ1-6|TRBV30|NA
CAWSVGAGNNSPLHF
>TRBJ2-1|TRBV29-1|NA
CSVPGLVNEQFF
>TRBJ1-2|TRBV5-1|NA
CASSLGVRAENGYTF
>TRBJ2-1|TRBV6-4|NA
CASSDSTSGSNEQFF
>TRBJ2-3|TRBV7-2|few
CASSLGGLAGPATDTQYF
>TRBJ2-1|TRBV7-9|few
CAIQRRLAGERNEQFF
>TRBJ2-7|TRBV24-1|NA
CATSDTGTGDHEQYF
>TRBJ1-6|TRBV27|NA
CASSPVTGTPLHF
>TRBJ1-1|TRBV25-1|once
CASSASGGNTEAFF
>TRBJ2-2|TRBV5-1|NA
CASSKATGTGYTGELFF
>TRBJ2-1|TRBV7-2|NA
CASSHPGGYEQFF
>TRBJ1-5|TRBV27|few
CATGQYSNQPQHF
>TRBJ2-3|TRBV4-3|NA
CASSHLSGGTDTQYF
>TRBJ2-7|TRBV9|NA
CASSVELTSWEQYF
>TRBJ2-1|TRBV10-3|NA
CAISEGRGNNEQFF
>TRBJ1-1|TRBV7-9|NA
CASSLVGGALNTEAFF
>TRBJ2-7|TRBV19|NA
CASSIGLRGLGRPYEQYF
>TRBJ2-1|TRBV2|NA
CASSEVRLGGTSEQFF
>TRBJ1-1|TRBV19|NA
CASSARQGLDTEAFF
>TRBJ2-7|TRBV18|NA
CASSPRTEHEQYF
>TRBJ2-1|TRBV24-1|NA
CATSDLSGGSYNEQFF
>TRBJ1-2|TRBV5-6|NA
CASSLGRGHRGYTF
>TRBJ1-5|TRBV12-5|NA
CASGITGGGQPQHF
>TRBJ1-1|TRBV5-1|NA
CASSLVQLNTEAFF
>TRBJ2-1|TRBV4-3|NA
CASSRDQDLGEQFF